The 21 T cell receptor beta chains reported below all come from one sample, sequenced in a study of siplizumab effects on memory and regulatory T cells. Measured with immunoSEQ multiplex PCR; TCRdb has only the in-frame clones, and not every one. In the table there are over 85,000 clones, 94% of which are singletons. The sequenced sample was non-Treg CD4+ T cells sorted from blood. The receptors come from a human donor in good health.

The V call is TRBV5-1, the J call TRBJ2-7; 11 bases match TRBD2. Germline V lookup: CDR1 SGHRS, CDR2 YFSETQ. J gave up 7 bases and V 4 bases, and 7 bases lay outside the gene matches. The CDR3 totals 14 residues. The CDR3 bases are TGCGCCAGCAGCCTACTTAGCGGGGGGGCGGAGCAGTACTTC. Protein sequence: CASSLLSGGAEQYF.

V and J are TRBV19 and TRBJ1-5; D not certain. V dropped 0 bases and J dropped 5 bases, with 5 bases sitting between them. The germline gives CDR1 LNHDA, CDR2 SQIVND (reference sequence). CDR3 size: 13 residues. CDR3 in amino acids: CASSIDRYQPQHF. For the CDR3, the DNA is TGTGCCAGTAGTATAGACAGATATCAGCCCCAGCATTTT.

The genes are TRBV21-1 and TRBJ1-1; whether TRBD1, the table's D call, matches the DNA was not checked. TRBV21-1 has pseudogene status. The CDR3 is made up of 17 amino acids. DNA for the CDR3: TGTGCCAGCAGCAAATATTGCAGGACAGAGGTGAACACTGAAGCTTTCTTT. This gives the protein CASSKYCRTEVNTEAFF.

The chain uses TRBV30 and TRBJ1-3, with D perhaps TRBD1 (5 bases). The germline V gene encodes CDR1 GTSNPN and CDR2 SVGIG (reference sequence). V shed 7 bases and J shed 1 base, with 14 bases lying between them. This CDR3 region has 14 residues. The CDR3 DNA is TGTGCCTTACAGGTTGAGCTATCTGGAAACACCATATATTTT. This translates into CALQVELSGNTIYF.

The chain joins TRBV5-1 to TRBJ2-5, with 8 bases that match TRBD2. With V trimmed by 6 bases and J by 1 base, 5 bases remained unmatched. The CDR3 runs to 14 residues. Germline CDR1 is SGHRS and CDR2 is YFSETQ. The CDR3 sequence: CASMRGESQETQYF. CDR3 in DNA: TGCGCCAGCATGCGGGGGGAATCCCAAGAGACCCAGTACTTC.

This chain uses TRBV11-2 with TRBJ2-7; 11 nucleotides align to TRBD2. CDR1 and CDR2 (germline): SGHAT, FQNNGV. The CDR3 length is 17 residues. Trimming removed 2 bases from V and 9 bases from J; junction bases left unmatched: 15. CDR3 nucleotides: TGTGCCAGCAGCTTACGCTACCCGGGACTAGCGGACTTAGTGCAGTACTTC. Translated: CASSLRYPGLADLVQYF. The complete variable domain, with remaining parts taken from reference TRBV11-2 and TRBJ2-7, reads EAGVAQSPRYKIIEKRQSVAFWCNPISGHATLYWYQQILGQGPKLLIQFQNNGVVDDSQLPKDRFSAERLKGVDSTLKIQPAKLEDSAVYLCASSLRYPGLADLVQYFGPGTRLTVT.

The chain joins TRBV30 to TRBJ2-7; D is possibly TRBD2 (6 bases). Trimming pared 5 bases from V and 9 bases from J, leaving 11 bases between. The CDR3 has 10 residues. Germline V gene data show CDR1 as GTSNPN and CDR2 as SVGIG (reference sequence). CDR3: CAWGGTGQYF. Here the CDR3 DNA reads TGTGCCTGGGGGGGGACCGGGCAGTACTTC.

The V and J genes are TRBV6-1 and TRBJ1-2; no clear D gene. Trimming stripped 2 bases from V and 2 bases from J, with 6 bases between. This CDR3 is built from 13 residues. CDR1 and CDR2 (germline): MNHNS, SASEGT. The DNA of the CDR3 is TGTGCCAGCAGTGAAACTCAGAACTATGGCTACACCTTC. Its translation: CASSETQNYGYTF.

The chain has TRBV14 and TRBJ2-7; D is perhaps TRBD1 or TRBD2 (6 bases each). V was pared by 1 base and J by 6 bases, with 13 bases between. The germline V gene has CDR1 SGHDN and CDR2 FVKESK. This CDR3 region has 14 residues. The CDR3 DNA reads as TGTGCCAGCAGCCAAGCCGTCAGGGGACTCGAGCAGTACTTC. It codes for CASSQAVRGLEQYF.

This clone was found once. The chain is built from TRBV19 and TRBJ2-1, with 7 nucleotides matching TRBD2. The J segment lost 4 bases and the V segment lost 5 bases, leaving 5 bases of the junction unmatched. CDR1 is LNHDA, CDR2 SQIVND, per germline (reference sequence). This CDR3 contains 14 residues. This CDR3 reads CASSRTSVYNEQFF. In DNA form, the CDR3 reads TGTGCCAGTAGTCGTACTAGCGTGTACAATGAGCAGTTCTTC.

The chain couples TRBV19 to TRBJ2-7, with D possibly matching TRBD1 (5 bases). Trimming left V 7 bases short and J 3 bases short, with 7 bases between. The CDR3 covers 11 residues. Germline CDR1 LNHDA, CDR2 SQIVND (reference sequence). The DNA for the CDR3 is TGTGCCAGTACGGACAACTACGAGCAGTACTTC. Its protein product is CASTDNYEQYF.

The chain uses TRBV29-1 and TRBJ1-2; weak D call: TRBD1 (5 bases). Germline values: CDR1 SQVTM, CDR2 ANQGSEA. CDR3 size: 13 residues. V was cut by 7 bases and J by 0 bases, with 12 bases left in between. CDR3 DNA: TGCAGCGCCATGGGGGGAGCTAACTATGGCTACACCTTC. Translating gives CSAMGGANYGYTF.

The J gene is TRBJ2-3, the V gene TRBV2; D tentatively reads TRBD1 or TRBD2 (5 bases each). This CDR3 has 14 amino acids. The ends were cut back, 8 bases at V and 1 base at J, with 13 bases in the middle. Germline assignment: CDR1 SNHLY and CDR2 FYNNEI. In nucleotides, the CDR3 is TGTGCCAGCCGACGATTGGGGGGCACAGATACGCAGTATTTT. The encoded protein is CASRRLGGTDTQYF.

This rearrangement joins TRBV4-1 to TRBJ1-2; D remains unclear. CDR1 MGHRA and CDR2 YSYEKL come from the germline V gene. CDR3 size: 16 residues. V was pared by 3 bases and J by 0 bases, with 14 bases between. The CDR3 here is CASSQLSQLANYGYTF. The CDR3 nucleotides read TGCGCCAGCAGCCAGTTGAGTCAGCTAGCTAACTATGGCTACACCTTC.

The V gene is TRBV11-1, the J gene TRBJ1-1; a weak D match, TRBD1 (6 bases). CDR3 length equals 13 residues. Germline values: CDR1 SGHAT, CDR2 FQDESV (reference sequence). Trimming left V 4 bases short and J 4 bases short, with 10 bases between. The CDR3 loop is CASSSGVRTEAFF. The CDR3 coding sequence is TGTGCCAGCAGCTCAGGGGTCCGCACTGAAGCTTTCTTT.

The chain employs TRBV7-9 and TRBJ1-1, with D possibly being TRBD1 (5 bases). With 2 bases removed from V and 1 base from J, the gap between germline ends came to 8 bases. Germline CDR1 SEHNR, CDR2 FQNEAQ (reference sequence). The CDR3 spans 14 residues. CDR3: CASSLLGTNTEAFF. The CDR3 DNA reads as TGTGCCAGCAGCTTATTGGGGACGAACACTGAAGCTTTCTTT.

The chain uses TRBV30 and TRBJ2-3, with TRBD2 identical over 9 bases. The ends lost 3 bases at V and 5 bases at J; junction bases unmatched: 12. Germline CDR1 is GTSNPN and CDR2 is SVGIG (reference sequence). The CDR3 is 16 residues long. The CDR3: CAWRRGGGGAGDTQYF. DNA for the CDR3: TGTGCCTGGAGGCGGGGTGGCGGGGGGGCCGGAGATACGCAGTATTTT.

The rearrangement joins TRBV6-1 to TRBJ2-7; perhaps TRBD1 as D (5 bases). This CDR3 is built from 13 residues. Germline CDR1 is MNHNS and CDR2 is SASEGT. With 8 bases removed from V and 1 base from J, the gap between germline ends came to 12 bases. CDR3 in DNA: TGTGCCAGCTGTTTAGACAGTTCCTACGAGCAGTACTTC. It is translated as CASCLDSSYEQYF.

In this sample, this clone turned up once. V gene TRBV5-4 combines with J gene TRBJ1-2, with TRBD1 matching 10 bases. Per germline, CDR1 SGHNT and CDR2 YYREEE (reference sequence). The CDR3 sequence is 13 residues long. Unmatched junction bases numbered 7, after V lost 6 bases and J lost 8 bases. CDR3 sequence (DNA): TGTGCCAGCACCGGGACAGGGGCCCCCGGCTACACCTTC. Its protein product is CASTGTGAPGYTF.

The CDR3: CASSSGQGSETQYF. Here the CDR3 DNA reads TGCGCCAGCAGCTCTGGACAAGGCAGTGAGACCCAGTACTTC. V and J are TRBV5-1 and TRBJ2-5; D may be TRBD1 (5 bases). The CDR3 has 14 amino acids. Trimming left V 3 bases short and J 5 bases short, with 14 bases between. Germline CDR1 reads SGHRS; CDR2 reads YFSETQ.

The chain is built from TRBV5-4 and TRBJ2-7; TRBD2 agrees at 8 bases. The CDR3 is 16 residues long. V was clipped by 0 bases and J by 2 bases; unmatched bases: 7. Germline CDR1 SGHNT, CDR2 YYREEE (reference sequence). The CDR3 nucleotides read TGTGCCAGCAGCTTGGGAGTGGCGGGAGGAACCTACGAGCAGTACTTC. Translating it yields CASSLGVAGGTYEQYF.